This TCR beta chain was identified in a study of CD8 T cells in ankylosing spondylitis. J lost 6 bases, V lost 4 bases, and 10 bases had no gene match. CDR1 and CDR2 from the germline V gene are SGHRS and YFSETQ. CDR3 size: 15 residues. Study-level results: Clones linked to the disease showed a CD8+ phenotype. They occurred at relatively low frequencies in peripheral blood. Made up of about eight highly homologous variants, a TCR beta motif appeared characteristic of ankylosing spondylitis blood. Researchers reportedly found disease-linked clones significantly enriched in matched ankylosing spondylitis synovial fluid.

Comments on this clonotype: Its specificity is unknown.

Libraries for TCR beta were made by quantitative 5'-RACE with molecular barcodes. TCRdb processed the 5' RACE reads anew with MiXCR; each CDR3 protein has one entry. This sample has a few hundred thousand distinct CDR3 sequences; about a fifth occur once, and the top ten carry around 17%. Sequenced sample: blood, either unsorted or a sorted T cell fraction (not recorded which). The genes are TRBV5-1 and TRBJ2-1; TRBD2 aligns across 7 bases. The sequence came from a male donor with ankylosing spondylitis. The CDR3 nucleotides read TGCGCCAGCAGCGTGACTAGCAGTGTCATCAATGAGCAGTTCTTC. Its translation is CASSVTSSVINEQFF.